This TCR beta chain was sequenced during a study of response to subunit inactivated influenza vaccine. TCRdb passed the RT-PCR reads through MiXCR, listing each CDR3 protein once. The sample contains about 500,000 distinct CDR3 sequences, more than 7% of which appear only once. Trimming shortened V by 6 bases and J by 0 bases, and 15 bases separated the two germline ends. Germline lookup yields CDR1 SGHTS and CDR2 YDEGEE. CDR3 size: 16 residues. General observations from the study: Each seasonal influenza vaccination, the authors suggested, recruits few new T cells.

This clonotype was observed a few times. Its antigen is currently unknown. The sequences come from PBMCs from blood, collected around 2 years after vaccination. The sequence derives from a man aged 50 to 75 who received an inactivated influenza vaccine. This chain connects TRBV5-8 to TRBJ2-2; D not certain. The CDR3 region has the DNA TGTGCCAGCACCTTTCGCGGACGGACGAACACCGGGGAGCTGTTTTTT. Encoded protein: CASTFRGRTNTGELFF.